The clone carrying this T cell receptor (beta chain) was detected only a few times. Its antigen is not identified. Blood was drawn once from each donor into heparinised tubes. The draws averaged approximately 120 mL. All of the sorted populations showed purity greater than 95%. V was clipped by 3 bases and J by 4 bases; unmatched bases: 4. CDR1 is SGHTA, CDR2 FQGTGA, per germline. The CDR3 sequence is 15 residues long. The data were taken from a study of beta chain features in type 1 diabetes. General observations from the study: Lower insertion and higher deletion counts appeared at VDJ junctions in type 1 diabetes patients. Significant though moderate, a shortening of TCRB CDR3s appeared in all four CD4+ subsets of Type 1 diabetes patients.

Expressed TCRB transcripts were sequenced because the isolated RNA had all been reverse transcribed beforehand. The data were produced by immunoSEQ multiplex PCR, yet TCRdb's version contains in-frame clones alone and is incomplete. The sample records about 370,000 clones, over 12% being singletons. The sample taken for sequencing was naive CD4+ T cells from blood. The clonotype originates from a woman between 18 and 29 years old in good health. The chain carries TRBV7-3 and TRBJ2-2, with TRBD1 matching over 8 bases. DNA for the CDR3: TGTGCCAGCAGCTTGACAGGGGAGACCACCGGGGAGCTGTTTTTT. Amino acid sequence: CASSLTGETTGELFF.